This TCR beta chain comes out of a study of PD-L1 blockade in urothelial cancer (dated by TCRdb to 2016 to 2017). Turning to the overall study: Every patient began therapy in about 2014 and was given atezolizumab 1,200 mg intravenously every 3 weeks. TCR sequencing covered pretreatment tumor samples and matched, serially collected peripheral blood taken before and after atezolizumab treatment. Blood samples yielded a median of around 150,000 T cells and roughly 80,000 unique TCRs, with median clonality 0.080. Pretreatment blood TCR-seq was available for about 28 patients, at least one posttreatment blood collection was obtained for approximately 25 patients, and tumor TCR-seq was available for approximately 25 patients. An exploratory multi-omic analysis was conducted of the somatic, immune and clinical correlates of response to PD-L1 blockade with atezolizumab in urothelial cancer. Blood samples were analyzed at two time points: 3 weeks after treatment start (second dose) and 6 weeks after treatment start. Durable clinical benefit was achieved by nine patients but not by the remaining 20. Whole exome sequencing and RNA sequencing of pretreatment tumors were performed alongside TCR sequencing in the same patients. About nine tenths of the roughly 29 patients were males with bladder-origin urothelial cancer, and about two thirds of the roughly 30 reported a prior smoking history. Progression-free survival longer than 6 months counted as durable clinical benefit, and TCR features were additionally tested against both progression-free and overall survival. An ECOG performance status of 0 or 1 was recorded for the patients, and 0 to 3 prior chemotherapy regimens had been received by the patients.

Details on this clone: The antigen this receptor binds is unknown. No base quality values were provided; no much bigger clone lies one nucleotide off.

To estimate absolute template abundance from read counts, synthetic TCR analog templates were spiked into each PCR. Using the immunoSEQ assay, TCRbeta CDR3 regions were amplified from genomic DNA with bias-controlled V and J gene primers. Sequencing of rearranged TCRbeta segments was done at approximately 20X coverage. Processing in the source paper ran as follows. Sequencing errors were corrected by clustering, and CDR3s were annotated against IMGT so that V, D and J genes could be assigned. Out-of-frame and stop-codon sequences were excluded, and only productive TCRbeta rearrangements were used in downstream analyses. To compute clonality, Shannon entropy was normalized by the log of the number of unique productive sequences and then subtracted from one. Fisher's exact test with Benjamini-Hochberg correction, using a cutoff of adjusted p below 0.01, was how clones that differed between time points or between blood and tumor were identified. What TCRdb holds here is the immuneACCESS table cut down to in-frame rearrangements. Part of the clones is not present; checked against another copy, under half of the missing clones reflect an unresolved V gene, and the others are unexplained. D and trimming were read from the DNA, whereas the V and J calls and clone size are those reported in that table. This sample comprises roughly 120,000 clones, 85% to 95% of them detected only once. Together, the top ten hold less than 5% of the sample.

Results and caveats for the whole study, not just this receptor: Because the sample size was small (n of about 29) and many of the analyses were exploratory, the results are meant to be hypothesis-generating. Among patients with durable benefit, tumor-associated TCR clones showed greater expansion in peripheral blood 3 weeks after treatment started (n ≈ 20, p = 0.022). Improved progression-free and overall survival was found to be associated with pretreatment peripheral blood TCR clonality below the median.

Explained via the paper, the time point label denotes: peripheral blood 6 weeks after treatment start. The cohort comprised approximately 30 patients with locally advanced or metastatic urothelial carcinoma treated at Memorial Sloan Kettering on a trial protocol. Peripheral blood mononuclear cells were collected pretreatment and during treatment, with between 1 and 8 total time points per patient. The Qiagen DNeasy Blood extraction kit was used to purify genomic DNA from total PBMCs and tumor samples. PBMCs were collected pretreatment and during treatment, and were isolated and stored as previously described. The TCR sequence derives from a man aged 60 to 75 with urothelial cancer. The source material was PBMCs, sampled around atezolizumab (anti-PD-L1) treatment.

The base sequence is TGTGCCAGCAGCACCGGCCCGGAGGAGACCCAGTACTTC. It codes for CASSTGPEETQYF. The chain is made from TRBV9 and TRBJ2-5; no D gene call is confident. CDR1 and CDR2 (SGDLS, YYNGEE) derive from the germline V gene. Inclusive of the bounding cysteine and phenylalanine, the CDR3 is 13 residues long. Just the 39-base CDR3 DNA is kept, in frame starting at base 1. A distance of 12 bases separates the germline ends of V and J, which lose 4 bases and 5 bases respectively.